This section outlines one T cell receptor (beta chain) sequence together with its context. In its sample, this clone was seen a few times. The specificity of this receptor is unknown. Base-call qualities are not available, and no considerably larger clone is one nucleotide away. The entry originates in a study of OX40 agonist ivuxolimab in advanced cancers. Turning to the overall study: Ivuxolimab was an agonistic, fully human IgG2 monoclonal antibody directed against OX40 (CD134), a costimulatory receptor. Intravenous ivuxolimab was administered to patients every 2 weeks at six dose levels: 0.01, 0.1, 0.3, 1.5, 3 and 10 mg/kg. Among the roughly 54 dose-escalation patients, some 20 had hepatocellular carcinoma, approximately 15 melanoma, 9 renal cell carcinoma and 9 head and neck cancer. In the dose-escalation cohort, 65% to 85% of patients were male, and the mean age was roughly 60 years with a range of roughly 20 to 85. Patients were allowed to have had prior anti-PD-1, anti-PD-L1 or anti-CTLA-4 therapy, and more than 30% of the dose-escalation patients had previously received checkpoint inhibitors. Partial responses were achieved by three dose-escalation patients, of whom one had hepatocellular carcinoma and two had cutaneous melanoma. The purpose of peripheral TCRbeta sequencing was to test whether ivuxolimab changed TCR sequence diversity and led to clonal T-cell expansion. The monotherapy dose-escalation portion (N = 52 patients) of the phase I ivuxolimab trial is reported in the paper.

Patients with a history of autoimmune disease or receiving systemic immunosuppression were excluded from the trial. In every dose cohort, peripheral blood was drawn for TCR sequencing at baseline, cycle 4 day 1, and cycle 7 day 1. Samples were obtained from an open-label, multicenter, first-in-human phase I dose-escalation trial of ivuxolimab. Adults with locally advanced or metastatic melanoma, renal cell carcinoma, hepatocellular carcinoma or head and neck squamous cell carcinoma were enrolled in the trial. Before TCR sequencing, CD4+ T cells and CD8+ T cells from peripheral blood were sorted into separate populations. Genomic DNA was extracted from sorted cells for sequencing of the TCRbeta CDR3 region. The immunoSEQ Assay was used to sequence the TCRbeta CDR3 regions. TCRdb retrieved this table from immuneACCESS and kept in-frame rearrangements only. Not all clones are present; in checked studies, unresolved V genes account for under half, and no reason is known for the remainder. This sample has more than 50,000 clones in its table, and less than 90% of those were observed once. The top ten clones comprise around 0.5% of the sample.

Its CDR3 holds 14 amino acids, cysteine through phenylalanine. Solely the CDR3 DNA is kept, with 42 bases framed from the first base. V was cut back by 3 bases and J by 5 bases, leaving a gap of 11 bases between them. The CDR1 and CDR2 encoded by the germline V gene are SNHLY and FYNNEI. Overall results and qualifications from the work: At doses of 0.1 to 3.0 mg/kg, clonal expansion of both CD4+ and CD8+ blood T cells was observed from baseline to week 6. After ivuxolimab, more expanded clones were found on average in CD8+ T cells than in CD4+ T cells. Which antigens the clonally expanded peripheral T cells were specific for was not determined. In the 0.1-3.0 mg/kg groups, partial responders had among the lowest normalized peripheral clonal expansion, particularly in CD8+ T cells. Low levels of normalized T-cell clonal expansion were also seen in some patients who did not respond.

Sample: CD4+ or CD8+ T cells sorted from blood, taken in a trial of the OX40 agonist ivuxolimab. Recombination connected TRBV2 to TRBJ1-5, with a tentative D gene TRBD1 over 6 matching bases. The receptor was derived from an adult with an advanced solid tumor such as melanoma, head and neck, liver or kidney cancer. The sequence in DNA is TGTGCCAGCAGTGATGACAGGCCGGATCAGCCCCAGCATTTT. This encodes CASSDDRPDQPQHF.